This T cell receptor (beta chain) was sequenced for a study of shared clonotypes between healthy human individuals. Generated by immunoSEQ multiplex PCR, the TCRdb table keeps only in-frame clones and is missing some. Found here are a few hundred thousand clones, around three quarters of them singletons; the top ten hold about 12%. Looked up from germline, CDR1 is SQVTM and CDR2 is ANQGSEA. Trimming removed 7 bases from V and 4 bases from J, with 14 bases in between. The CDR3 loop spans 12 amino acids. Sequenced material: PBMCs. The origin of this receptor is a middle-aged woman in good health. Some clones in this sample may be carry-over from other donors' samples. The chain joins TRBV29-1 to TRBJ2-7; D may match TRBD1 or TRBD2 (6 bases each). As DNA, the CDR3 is TGCAGCGGAGGGGGGACGTGGTACGAGCAGTACTTC. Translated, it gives CSGGGTWYEQYF.